This is a list of T cell receptor beta chains from one sample in a study of blood T cell repertoires in COVID-19. Only in-frame clones appear in the TCRdb table, and some are missing; sequencing was by immunoSEQ multiplex PCR. Of about 180,000 clones in the sample, approximately 90% are singletons; the top ten hold roughly an eighth. The sample comprised peripheral blood. The receptors were sampled from a woman between 65 and 79 years old with COVID-19, enrolled during active disease. CDR3s include the opening cysteine and the closing phenylalanine or tryptophan. The order of the fields is clone size, V gene, J gene, CDR3 length, D gene, CDR3 protein, CDR3 DNA. D genes are given only for firm matches. Where a row states a size, it is once, few, many or the class of an expanded clone; other rows omit it.

-	TRBV3-1/TRBV3-2	TRBJ2-1	16	TRBD2	CASSQDWTGGYNEQFF	TGTGCCAGCAGCCAAGATTGGACGGGGGGCTACAATGAGCAGTTCTTC
-	TRBV2	TRBJ2-7	14	TRBD1	CAITSRDRAYEQYF	TGTGCCATCACCTCCCGGGACAGGGCCTACGAGCAGTACTTC
-	TRBV7-2	TRBJ1-1	12	-	CASSPRRTEAFF	TGTGCCAGCAGCCCCAGGCGAACTGAAGCTTTCTTT
-	TRBV6-5	TRBJ2-5	15	TRBD2	CASRRGLAGAETQYF	TGTGCCAGCAGGCGCGGACTAGCGGGAGCAGAGACCCAGTACTTC
-	TRBV18	TRBJ1-5	15	TRBD1	CASSPSTGSNQPQHF	TGTGCCAGCTCACCGTCGACAGGGTCCAATCAGCCCCAGCATTTT
-	TRBV29-1	TRBJ1-4	12	-	CSVGGGNEKLFF	TGCAGCGTTGGGGGGGGGAATGAAAAACTGTTTTTT
once	TRBV4-2	TRBJ2-3	15	-	CASSQDGQGRDTQYF	TGTGCCAGCAGCCAAGACGGGCAGGGGCGAGATACGCAGTATTTT
once	TRBV24-1	TRBJ2-1	16	TRBD1	CATSDLTGAGGDEQFF	TGTGCCACCAGTGACCTGACAGGGGCCGGAGGAGATGAGCAGTTCTTC
-	TRBV7-7	TRBJ2-3	15	TRBD2	CASSSSGTSTDTQYF	TGTGCTAGCAGCTCTAGCGGGACTAGCACAGATACGCAGTATTTT
-	TRBV2	TRBJ1-6	16	TRBD1	CASRATGSSYNSPLHF	TGTGCCAGCAGGGCGACAGGGAGCTCCTATAATTCACCCCTCCACTTT
-	TRBV5-1	TRBJ2-5	13	TRBD2	CASSGGGQETQYF	TGCGCCAGCTCCGGGGGGGGGCAAGAGACCCAGTACTTC
-	TRBV4-1	TRBJ1-2	16	TRBD1	CASSQDRGQNNYGYTF	TGCGCCAGCAGCCAAGATAGGGGACAGAATAACTATGGCTACACCTTC
-	TRBV18	TRBJ2-2	14	-	CASSPSRGTGELFF	TGTGCCAGCTCACCCTCAAGGGGGACCGGGGAGCTGTTTTTT
-	TRBV5-6	TRBJ2-7	12	-	CASSRTSYEQYF	TGTGCCAGCAGCCGCACTAGCTACGAGCAGTACTTC
-	TRBV7-3	TRBJ2-2	17	TRBD2	CASSAGLAAVGTGELFF	TGTGCCAGCAGCGCGGGACTAGCGGCCGTTGGGACCGGGGAGCTGTTTTTT
-	TRBV5-1	TRBJ2-2	13	-	CASMVEGGGELFF	TGCGCCAGCATGGTGGAGGGAGGCGGGGAGCTGTTTTTT
-	TRBV5-1	TRBJ2-1	14	TRBD2	CASRSSGSYNEQFF	TGCGCCAGCAGGAGTAGCGGGTCCTACAATGAGCAGTTCTTC
once	TRBV7-3	TRBJ2-5	14	-	CASSPQGIGETQYF	TGTGCCAGCAGCCCACAGGGCATCGGAGAGACCCAGTACTTC
-	TRBV6-2/TRBV6-3	TRBJ2-3	17	TRBD2	CASSYWASGLSTDTQYF	TGTGCCAGCAGTTACTGGGCTAGCGGTTTAAGCACAGATACGCAGTATTTT
-	TRBV19	TRBJ1-1	13	TRBD1	CASSMDRVSEAFF	TGTGCCAGTAGTATGGACAGGGTTTCTGAAGCTTTCTTT
-	TRBV7-9	TRBJ1-1	14	-	CASRKGGTLPEAFF	TGTGCCAGCAGGAAGGGGGGGACTCTCCCTGAAGCTTTCTTT
-	TRBV30	TRBJ1-1	14	-	CAWSPGSGDTEAFF	TGTGCCTGGAGTCCCGGGTCGGGGGACACTGAAGCTTTCTTT
-	TRBV19	TRBJ2-5	13	-	CASSTEVRETQYF	TGTGCCAGTAGCACTGAGGTTCGAGAGACCCAGTACTTC
-	TRBV7-3	TRBJ1-1	13	-	CASSLVFEDEAFF	TGTGCCAGCAGCTTAGTCTTCGAGGATGAAGCTTTCTTT
-	TRBV27	TRBJ1-5	14	TRBD1	CASSFGDRGEPQHF	TGTGCCAGCAGTTTCGGGGACAGGGGAGAGCCCCAGCATTTT
-	TRBV6-5	TRBJ2-6	14	-	CASTTGTGANVLTF	TGTGCCAGCACCACAGGTACTGGGGCCAACGTCCTGACTTTC
-	TRBV7-2	TRBJ1-4	17	-	CASSPSFQGRGSEKLFF	TGTGCCAGCAGCCCCAGTTTTCAGGGTAGGGGTTCCGAAAAACTGTTTTTT
many	TRBV7-9	TRBJ2-6	17	-	CASSSTGIVSGANVLTF	TGTGCCAGCAGCTCGACTGGAATAGTCTCTGGGGCCAACGTCCTGACTTTC
-	TRBV7-8	TRBJ2-3	18	TRBD1	CASSLFGQDLAGTDTQYF	TGTGCCAGCAGCTTATTTGGACAGGACCTAGCCGGCACAGATACGCAGTATTTT
-	TRBV5-1	TRBJ2-1	18	TRBD2	CASSAGTSGRAVVGEQFF	TGCGCCAGCAGCGCCGGGACTAGCGGGAGGGCCGTGGTTGGGGAGCAGTTCTTC
-	TRBV12-3/TRBV12-4	TRBJ2-1	13	-	CASSPTLTNEQFF	TGTGCCAGCAGTCCGACTCTAACAAATGAGCAGTTCTTC
-	TRBV24-1	TRBJ2-1	16	-	CATSDRRDTRRDEQFF	TGTGCCACCAGTGATCGCCGGGACACCCGACGGGATGAGCAGTTCTTC
-	TRBV28	TRBJ2-7	15	-	CASSLVGGSENEQYF	TGTGCCAGCAGTTTAGTGGGAGGCTCCGAAAACGAGCAGTACTTC
-	TRBV5-1	TRBJ2-7	13	TRBD2	CASKREGAYEQYF	TGCGCCAGCAAGCGGGAGGGGGCCTACGAGCAGTACTTC
-	TRBV21-1	TRBJ2-5	15	-	CASSTRPGTEETQYF	TGTGCCAGCAGCACCCGACCCGGGACAGAAGAGACCCAGTACTTC
-	TRBV19	TRBJ1-2	13	-	CASSITRDNGYTF	TGTGCCAGTAGTATCACCAGGGATAATGGCTACACCTTC
-	TRBV4-3	TRBJ1-4	13	-	CASSQDLDEKLFF	TGCGCCAGCAGCCAAGACCTAGATGAAAAACTGTTTTTT
-	TRBV5-1	TRBJ2-1	14	-	CASSLLSGDNEQFF	TGCGCCAGCAGCTTGCTCTCGGGGGACAATGAGCAGTTCTTC
-	TRBV28	TRBJ2-7	13	TRBD1	CASSPGQSYEQYF	TGTGCCAGCAGCCCGGGACAGTCCTACGAGCAGTACTTC
-	TRBV19	TRBJ1-4	15	-	CASTGAPAANEKLFF	TGTGCCAGTACAGGGGCGCCTGCGGCTAATGAAAAACTGTTTTTT
-	TRBV6-6	TRBJ2-1	14	TRBD2	CASSWQRGYNEQFF	TGTGCCAGCAGCTGGCAGCGGGGATACAATGAGCAGTTCTTC
-	TRBV30	TRBJ2-7	14	-	CAWGGLGLNYEQYF	TGTGCCTGGGGGGGACTCGGATTAAACTACGAGCAGTACTTC
-	TRBV28	TRBJ1-1	13	TRBD1	CASSFGTGGSLLF	TGTGCCAGCAGTTTTGGAACAGGGGGGAGTCTCCTATTT